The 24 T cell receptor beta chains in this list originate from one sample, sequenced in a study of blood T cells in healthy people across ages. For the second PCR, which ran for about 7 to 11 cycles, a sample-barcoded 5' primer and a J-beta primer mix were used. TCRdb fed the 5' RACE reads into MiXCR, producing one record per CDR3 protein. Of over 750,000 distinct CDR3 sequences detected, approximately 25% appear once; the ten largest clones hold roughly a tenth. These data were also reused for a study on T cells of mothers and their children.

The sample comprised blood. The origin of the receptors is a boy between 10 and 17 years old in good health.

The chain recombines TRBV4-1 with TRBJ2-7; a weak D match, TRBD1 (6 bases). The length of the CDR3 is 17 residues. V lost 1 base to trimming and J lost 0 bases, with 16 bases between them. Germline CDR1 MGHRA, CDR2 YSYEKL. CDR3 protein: CASSQGPGAGSSYEQYF. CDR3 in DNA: TGCGCCAGCAGCCAAGGACCAGGGGCAGGGAGCTCCTACGAGCAGTACTTC.

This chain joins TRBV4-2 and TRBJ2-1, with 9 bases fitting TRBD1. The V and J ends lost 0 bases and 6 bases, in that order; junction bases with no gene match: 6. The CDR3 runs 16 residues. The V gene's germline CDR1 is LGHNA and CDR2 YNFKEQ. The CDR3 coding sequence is TGTGCCAGCAGCCAAGAGGGGGACAGGGAGCTCAATGAGCAGTTCTTC. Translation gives CASSQEGDRELNEQFF.

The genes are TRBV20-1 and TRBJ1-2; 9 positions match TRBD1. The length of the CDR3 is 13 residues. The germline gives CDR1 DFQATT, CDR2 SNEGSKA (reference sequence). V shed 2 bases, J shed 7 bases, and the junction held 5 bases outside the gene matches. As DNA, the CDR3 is TGCAGTGCTAGATTACAGGGGGCCCCTGGCTACACCTTC. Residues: CSARLQGAPGYTF.

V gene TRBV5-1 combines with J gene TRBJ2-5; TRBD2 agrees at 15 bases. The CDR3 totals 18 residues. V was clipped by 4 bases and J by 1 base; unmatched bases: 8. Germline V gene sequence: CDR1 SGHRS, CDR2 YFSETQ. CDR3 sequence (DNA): TGCGCCAGCAGCATCGGACTAGCGGGGGGGCAGCCCCAAGAGACCCAGTACTTC. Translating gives CASSIGLAGGQPQETQYF. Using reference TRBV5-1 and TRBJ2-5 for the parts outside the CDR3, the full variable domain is KAGVTQTPRYLIKTRGQQVTLSCSPISGHRSVSWYQQTPGQGLQFLFEYFSETQRNKGNFPGRFSGRQFSNSRSEMNVSTLELGDSALYLCASSIGLAGGQPQETQYFGPGTRLLVL.

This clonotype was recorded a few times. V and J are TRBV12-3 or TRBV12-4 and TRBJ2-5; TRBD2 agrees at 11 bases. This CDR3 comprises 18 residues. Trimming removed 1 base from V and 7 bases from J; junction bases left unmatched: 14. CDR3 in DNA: TGTGCCAGCAGTTTAGTTTTCGGGACTAGCGGTACCCCGGCGACCCAGTACTTC. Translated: CASSLVFGTSGTPATQYF.

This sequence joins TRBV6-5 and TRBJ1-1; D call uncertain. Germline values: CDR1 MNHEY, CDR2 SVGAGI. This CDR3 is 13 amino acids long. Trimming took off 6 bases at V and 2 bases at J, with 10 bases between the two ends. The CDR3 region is CASRMTFNTEAFF. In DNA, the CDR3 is TGTGCCAGCAGGATGACCTTCAACACTGAAGCTTTCTTT.

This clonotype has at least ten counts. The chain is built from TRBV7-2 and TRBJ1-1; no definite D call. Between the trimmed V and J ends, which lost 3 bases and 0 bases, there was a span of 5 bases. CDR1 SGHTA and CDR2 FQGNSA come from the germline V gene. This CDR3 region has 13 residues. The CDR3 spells CASSFGLNTEAFF. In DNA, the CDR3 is TGTGCCAGCAGCTTTGGTTTGAACACTGAAGCTTTCTTT. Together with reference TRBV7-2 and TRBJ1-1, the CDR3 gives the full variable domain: GAGVSQSPSNKVTEKGKDVELRCDPISGHTALYWYRQSLGQGLEFLIYFQGNSAPDKSGLPSDRFSAERTGGSVSTLTIQRTQQEDSAVYLCASSFGLNTEAFFGQGTRLTVV.

The chain's CDR3 is CATSDPLSGGSYNEQFF. In nucleotides, the CDR3 is TGTGCCACCAGTGATCCCCTGTCGGGAGGTTCCTACAATGAGCAGTTCTTC. This rearrangement joins TRBV24-1 to TRBJ2-1; 7 positions agree with TRBD2. V was clipped by 3 bases and J by 1 base; unmatched bases: 8. The germline V gene encodes CDR1 KGHDR and CDR2 SFDVKD. The CDR3 covers 17 residues.

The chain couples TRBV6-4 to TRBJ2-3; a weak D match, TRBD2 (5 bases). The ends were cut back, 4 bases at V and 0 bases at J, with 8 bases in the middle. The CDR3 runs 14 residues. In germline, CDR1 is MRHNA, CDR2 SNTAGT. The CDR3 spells CASSVLASTDTQYF. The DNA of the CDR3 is TGTGCCAGCAGTGTTCTAGCTAGCACAGATACGCAGTATTTT.

CDR3 protein: CASSSDVLPMDEQFF. DNA for the CDR3: TGTGCCAGCAGCTCTGACGTCCTACCTATGGATGAGCAGTTCTTC. The rearrangement links TRBV14 to TRBJ2-1; D is ambiguous. The germline CDR1 and CDR2 sequences are SGHDN and FVKESK. V lost 5 bases and J lost 8, with 19 bases in between. This CDR3 comprises 15 residues.

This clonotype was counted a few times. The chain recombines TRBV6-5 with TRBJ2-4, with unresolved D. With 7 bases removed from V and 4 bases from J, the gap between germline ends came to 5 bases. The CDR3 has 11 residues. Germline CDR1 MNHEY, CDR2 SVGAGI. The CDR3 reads CASTEKNIQYF. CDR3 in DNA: TGTGCCAGCACAGAAAAAAACATTCAGTACTTC.

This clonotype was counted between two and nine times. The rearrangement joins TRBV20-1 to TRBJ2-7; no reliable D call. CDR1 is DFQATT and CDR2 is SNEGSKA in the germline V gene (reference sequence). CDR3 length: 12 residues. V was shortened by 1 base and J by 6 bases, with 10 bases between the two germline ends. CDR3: CSARAPGAEQYF. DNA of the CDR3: TGCAGTGCTAGAGCCCCAGGCGCCGAGCAGTACTTC.

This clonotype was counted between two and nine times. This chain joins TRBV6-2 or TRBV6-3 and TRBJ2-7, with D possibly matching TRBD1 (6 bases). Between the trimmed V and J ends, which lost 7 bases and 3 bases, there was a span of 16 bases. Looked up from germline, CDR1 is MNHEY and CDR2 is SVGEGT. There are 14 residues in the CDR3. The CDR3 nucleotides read TGTGCCAGCACTTCCTCGCACAGGGACTACGAGCAGTACTTC. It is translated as CASTSSHRDYEQYF.

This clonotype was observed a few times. The chain's CDR3 is CASSLQGPISYEQYF. Here the CDR3 DNA reads TGTGCCAGCAGTTTGCAGGGTCCCATCTCCTACGAGCAGTACTTC. The chain uses TRBV28 and TRBJ2-7, with D maybe TRBD1 (5 bases). V gave up 3 bases and J gave up 0 bases, with 12 bases separating them. CDR1 is MDHEN, CDR2 SYDVKM, per germline. The CDR3 spans 15 residues.

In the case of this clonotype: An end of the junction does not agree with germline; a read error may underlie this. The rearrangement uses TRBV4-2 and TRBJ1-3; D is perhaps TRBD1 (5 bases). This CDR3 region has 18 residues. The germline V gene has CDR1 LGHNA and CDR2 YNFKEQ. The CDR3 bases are TGTGCCAACAGCCAAATCCCGGGACGGATGATCTCTGGAAACACCATATATTTT. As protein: CANSQIPGRMISGNTIYF.

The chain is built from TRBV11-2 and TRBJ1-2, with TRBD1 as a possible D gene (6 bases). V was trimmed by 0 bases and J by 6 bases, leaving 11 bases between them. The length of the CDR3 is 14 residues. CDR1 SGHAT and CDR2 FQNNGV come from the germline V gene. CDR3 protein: CASSLEGGRHGYTF. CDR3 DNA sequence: TGTGCCAGCAGCTTAGAAGGGGGGAGGCATGGCTACACCTTC. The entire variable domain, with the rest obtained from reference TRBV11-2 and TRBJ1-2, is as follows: EAGVAQSPRYKIIEKRQSVAFWCNPISGHATLYWYQQILGQGPKLLIQFQNNGVVDDSQLPKDRFSAERLKGVDSTLKIQPAKLEDSAVYLCASSLEGGRHGYTFGSGTRLTVV.

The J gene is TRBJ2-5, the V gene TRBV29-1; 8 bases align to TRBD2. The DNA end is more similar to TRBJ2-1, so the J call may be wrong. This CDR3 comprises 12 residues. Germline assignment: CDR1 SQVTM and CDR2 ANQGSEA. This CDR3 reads CSFGGGPHEQFF. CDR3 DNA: TGCAGCTTCGGGGGGGGCCCTCACGAGCAGTTCTTC.

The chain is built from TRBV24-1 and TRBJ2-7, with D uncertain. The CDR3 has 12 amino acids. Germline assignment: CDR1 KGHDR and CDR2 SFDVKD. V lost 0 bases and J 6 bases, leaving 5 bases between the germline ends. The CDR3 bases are TGTGCCACCAGTGATTTGGACGCCGAGCAGTACTTC. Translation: CATSDLDAEQYF.

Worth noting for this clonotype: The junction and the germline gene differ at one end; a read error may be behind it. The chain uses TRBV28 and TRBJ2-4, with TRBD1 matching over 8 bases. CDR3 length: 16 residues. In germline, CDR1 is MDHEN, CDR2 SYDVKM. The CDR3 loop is CASSLVRGRPQNIRYF. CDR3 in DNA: TGTGCCAGCAGTTTAGTCAGGGGGCGCCCCCAAAACATTCGGTACTTC. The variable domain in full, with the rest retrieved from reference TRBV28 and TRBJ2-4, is DVKVTQSSRYLVKRTGEKVFLECVQDMDHENMFWYRQDPGLGLRLIYFSYDVKMKEKGDIPEGYSVSREKKERFSLILESASTNQTSMYLCASSLVRGRPQNIRYFGAGTRLSVL.

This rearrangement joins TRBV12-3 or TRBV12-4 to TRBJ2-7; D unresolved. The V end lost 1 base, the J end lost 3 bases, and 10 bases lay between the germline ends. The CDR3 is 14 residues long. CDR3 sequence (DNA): TGTGCCAGCAGTTTAGGGCGGTGGGGCTACGAGCAGTACTTC. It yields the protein CASSLGRWGYEQYF.

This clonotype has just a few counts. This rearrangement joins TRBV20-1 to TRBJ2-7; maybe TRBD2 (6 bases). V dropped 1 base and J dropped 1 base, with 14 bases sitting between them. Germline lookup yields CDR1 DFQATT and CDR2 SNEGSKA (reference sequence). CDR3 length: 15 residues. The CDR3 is CSARVTGRNSYEQYF. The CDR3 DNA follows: TGCAGTGCTAGAGTTACCGGGAGAAATTCCTACGAGCAGTACTTC.

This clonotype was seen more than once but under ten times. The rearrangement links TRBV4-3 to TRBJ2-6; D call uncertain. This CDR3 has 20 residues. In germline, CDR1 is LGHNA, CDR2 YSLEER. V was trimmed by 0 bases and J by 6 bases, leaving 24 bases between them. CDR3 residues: CASSQEVSRPGRPMANVLTF. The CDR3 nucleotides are TGCGCCAGCAGCCAAGAGGTTAGTCGGCCTGGTAGGCCCATGGCCAACGTCCTGACTTTC.

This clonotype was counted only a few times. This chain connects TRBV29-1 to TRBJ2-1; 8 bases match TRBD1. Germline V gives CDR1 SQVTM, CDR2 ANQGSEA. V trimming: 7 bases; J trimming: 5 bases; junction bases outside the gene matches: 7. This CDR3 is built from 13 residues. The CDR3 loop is CSGTGTGHNEQFF. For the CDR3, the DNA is TGCAGCGGTACCGGGACAGGCCACAATGAGCAGTTCTTC.

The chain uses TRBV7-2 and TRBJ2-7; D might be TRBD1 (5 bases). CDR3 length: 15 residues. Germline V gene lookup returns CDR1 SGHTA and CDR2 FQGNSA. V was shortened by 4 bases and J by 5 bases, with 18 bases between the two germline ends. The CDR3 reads CASSSVRQGDHEQYF. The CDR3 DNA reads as TGTGCCAGCAGCTCAGTCAGGCAGGGTGACCACGAGCAGTACTTC.